Given below is one T cell receptor (beta chain) in context. Antigen unknown. This sample was included in a study of T cell responses to AZD1222 COVID-19 vaccine. Overall study results and limits: The donors showed a predominance of white British ancestry and of females, with possible underestimation of clonal diversity.

Assay: immunoSEQ multiplex PCR; the TCRdb copy retains only in-frame clones and omits some. The table records approximately 130,000 clones, 93% of them present only once. The CDR3 is made up of 13 amino acids. V was shortened by 3 bases and J by 7 bases, with 10 bases between the two germline ends. Germline V gene sequence: CDR1 SGHAT, CDR2 FQNNGV. The material was peripheral blood, obtained on day 0 of AZD1222 vaccination. The V gene is TRBV11-2, the J gene TRBJ1-5; possible D gene TRBD1, 5 bases. The TCR comes from an adult in good health. The CDR3 here is CASSLGRGQPQHF. Written as DNA, the CDR3 is TGTGCCAGCAGCTTGGGACGAGGGCAGCCCCAGCATTTT.